These 2 T cell receptor beta chains were sequenced from one sample in a study of T cell changes during pregnancy in multiple sclerosis. The repertoire was sequenced with immunoSEQ multiplex PCR; TCRdb's copy has only in-frame clones and lacks some. There are tens of thousands of clones in the sample; around 91% occur only once, and about 5.8% lies in the top ten. This specimen consisted of CD8+ T cells from peripheral blood mononuclear cells, obtained in the second trimester of pregnancy. These receptors came from a female donor with multiple sclerosis, enrolled in a pregnancy study.

This chain joins TRBV7-2 and TRBJ2-6; D is undetermined. Trimming removed 1 base from V and 1 base from J, with 8 bases in between. The germline gives CDR1 SGHTA, CDR2 FQGNSA. The CDR3 sequence is 16 residues long. This chain's CDR3 is CASSLVARSGANVLTF. In DNA form, the CDR3 reads TGTGCCAGCAGCTTAGTGGCTCGATCTGGGGCCAACGTCCTGACTTTC.

As DNA, the CDR3 is TGTGCCAGCAGCCCCGGGACTAGCGGATTGGATACGCAGTATTTT. This translates into CASSPGTSGLDTQYF. The V call is TRBV5-4, the J call TRBJ2-3, with 11 bases lining up with TRBD2. There are 15 residues in the CDR3. The trim removed 4 bases at V and 6 bases at J, leaving 7 bases unmatched. CDR1 is SGHNT and CDR2 is YYREEE in the germline V gene (reference sequence).